This T cell receptor beta chain was documented in a study of Ad26.COV2.S vaccination and SARS-CoV-2 variants (dated by TCRdb to 2020 to 2022). Regarding the research as a whole: Donors in the vaccine arm were drawn from COV1001, a phase I-IIa trial of Ad26.COV2.S in healthy adults that was multicentre, randomized, double-blind and placebo-controlled. Trial participants were randomized into five groups of five, in which low-dose or high-dose Ad26.COV2.S was given once or twice, or placebo was given on both occasions. The specificity and breadth of SARS-CoV-2-reactive T cell receptors after Ad26.COV2.S vaccination were assessed by TCRbeta repertoire sequencing. Blinding of investigators to trial group allocation was maintained during experiments and outcome assessment. The TCR-sequenced set comprised approximately 30 samples: approximately 20 Ad26.COV2.S vaccine recipients, 5 placebo recipients and 8 SARS-CoV-2 convalescent individuals. Ad26.COV2.S was administered intramuscularly at 5 x 10^10 or 1 x 10^11 viral particles, either as a single shot or as two shots given 56 days apart.

The sample's treatment or condition, from its label and the paper: 15 to 20 received Ad26.COV2.S at low or high dose, single or two shots; roughly five received placebo; per-sample allocation not given. For vaccine and placebo recipients, the sequenced repertoires came from samples collected on day 63 after the first injection. Between 29 July and 7 August 2020, Cohort 1b enrolled about two dozen adults aged 18-55 years at one site in Boston, USA. As a vaccine, Ad26.COV2.S was a replication-incompetent adenovirus type 26 vector that expressed a prefusion-stabilized SARS-CoV-2 spike protein derived from the original Wuhan strain. Overall results and qualifications from the work: Non-spike TCR breadth was comparable between vaccine and placebo recipients, consistent with the vaccine containing only spike. After vaccination, spike-specific CD8+ and CD4+ T cell responses were reported to show substantial breadth. Compared with placebo recipients, Ad26.COV2.S recipients showed higher spike-specific TCR breadth (P = 0.0014). The authors noted that the TCR breadth and depth analyses may have underestimated total T cell responses. The study was not powered for comparison of responses between vaccine doses or regimens.

Looking up the germline V gene yields CDR1 SGHRS and CDR2 YFSETQ. The CDR3 measures 14 amino acids from cysteine to phenylalanine. The kept DNA is CDR3 alone, 42 bases in frame from the first base. Here V drops 3 bases and J drops 6 bases, and the junction holds 8 bases not matched to any gene. The immunoSEQ Assay was the method used to sequence TCRbeta CDR3 regions. After extraction, genomic DNA underwent amplification by bias-controlled multiplex PCR, followed by high-throughput sequencing. The published analysis was carried out like this. Collapsing and filtering of sequences were performed to quantify the absolute abundance of each unique TCRbeta CDR3 region. T cell fraction was estimated by normalization of TCRbeta template counts to usable DNA, with usable DNA being measured through amplification of reference genes present in all nucleated cells. Repertoire TCRs were annotated as SARS-CoV-2-specific by exact matching of V gene, CDR3 amino acid sequence and J gene to a known reactive TCR set. The reference SARS-CoV-2 TCR set was derived from MIRA and filtered for enrichment in COVID-19-positive ImmuneCODE repertoires, a step that removed public or cross-reactive TCRs. Drawing on the MIRA antigens, annotated TCRs were analysed further at the level of specific ORF or position within ORF. Breadth was defined as annotated unique rearrangements over total unique productive rearrangements; depth was the summed frequency of those rearrangements. Group comparisons of TCR breadth used two-sided Wilcoxon rank-sum tests. TCRdb stores this immuneACCESS table with in-frame sequences only. Part of the clones is absent; in the studies checked, under half of the shortfall reflects unresolved V genes, and no reason is known for the rest. Clone size and the V and J calls come from that table; the DNA yielded D and trimming. This sample comprises roughly 380,000 clones, 70% to 90% of them detected only once. Clones ranked in the top ten supply about 3.3% of the sample.

In this sample, this clone turned up many times. Its antigen specificity is not known. No base quality values were provided; no much bigger clone lies one nucleotide off. The TCR originated in a person aged 18-65 years who received the Ad26.COV2.S COVID-19 vaccine or a placebo. The chain joins TRBV5-1 to TRBJ2-7; 8 bases in the junction line up with TRBD2. The specimen was peripheral blood, collected in a trial of Ad26.COV2.S vaccine versus placebo. The CDR3 corresponds to CASSSYSGATEQYF. The DNA is TGCGCCAGCAGCTCCTATAGCGGGGCTACCGAGCAGTACTTC.